This T cell receptor (beta chain) was identified during a study of T cells in Graves' hyperthyroidism and ophthalmopathy. Study as a whole: Peripheral blood was taken when the disease was first diagnosed, before any treatment began.

RNA transcripts provided the source from which TCR beta CDR3 regions were amplified. Initially, a first-round RT-PCR of the TCR CDR3 employed the HTBI primer set. Each CDR3 protein is one row after TCRdb ran MiXCR on the multiplex PCR reads. The repertoire holds about 58,000 distinct CDR3 sequences, with approximately 50% as singletons. There are many counts of this clonotype. Its target is not known. Used for diagnoses were clinical symptoms, serum thyroxine and TRAb, thyroid ultrasound and orbital computed tomography. Source material for PBMCs was less than 12 ml fresh peripheral blood. CDR1 is SNHLY, CDR2 FYNNEI, per germline. V trimming: 4 bases; J trimming: 9 bases; junction bases outside the gene matches: 5. CDR3 length: 12 amino acids. Study findings and constraints: In validation, the model predicted ophthalmopathy. These predictions came a median about 6.8 months before onset.

The chain is built from TRBV2 and TRBJ2-5, with 7 positions matching TRBD1. Sequenced sample: blood. The source is a woman aged 25 to 39 with Graves' ophthalmopathy. The DNA for the CDR3 is TGTGCCAGCAGTGGACAGGGAGCGGCCCAGTACTTC. It translates to CASSGQGAAQYF.